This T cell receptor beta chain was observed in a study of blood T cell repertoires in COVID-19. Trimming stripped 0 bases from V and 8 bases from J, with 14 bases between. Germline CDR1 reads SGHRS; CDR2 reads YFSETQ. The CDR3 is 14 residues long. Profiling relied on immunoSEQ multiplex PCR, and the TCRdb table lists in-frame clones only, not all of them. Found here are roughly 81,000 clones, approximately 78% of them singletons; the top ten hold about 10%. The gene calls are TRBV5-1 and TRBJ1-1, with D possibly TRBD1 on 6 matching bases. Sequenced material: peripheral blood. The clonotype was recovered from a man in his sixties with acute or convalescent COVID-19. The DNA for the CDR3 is TGCGCCAGCAGCTTGGGGGACACCTCAAGGGAAGCTTTCTTT. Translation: CASSLGDTSREAFF.